One sample yielded the 29 T cell receptor beta chains listed below, sequenced in a study of T cell repertoires in cytomegalovirus infection. TCRdb redid the calling of the reads with MiXCR, one entry per CDR3 protein. The data hold roughly 350,000 distinct CDR3 sequences, with around a third observed a single time. The antigens of these receptors remain unknown. The source was cultured PBMCs, collected from culture after CMV antigen stimulation. The origin of the receptors is a human donor in good health (CMV status not recorded). Some clones in this sample may be carry-over from other donors' samples.

This clonotype showed up just a few times. V gene TRBV7-2 combines with J gene TRBJ2-1; 8 bases align to TRBD2. Per germline, CDR1 SGHTA and CDR2 FQGNSA. The CDR3 covers 15 residues. V was clipped by 3 bases and J by 5 bases; unmatched bases: 6. Written as DNA, the CDR3 is TGTGCCAGCAGCTTTGGGACTAGACTCCACAATGAGCAGTTCTTC. It yields the protein CASSFGTRLHNEQFF.

This clonotype was seen only a few times. The rearrangement joins TRBV6-1 to TRBJ2-3, with 7 bases identical to TRBD2. The CDR3 covers 16 residues. The J segment lost 2 bases and the V segment lost 7 bases, leaving 12 bases of the junction unmatched. Germline assignment: CDR1 MNHNS and CDR2 SASEGT. In DNA, the CDR3 is TGTGCCAGCACTCCAGGGCGGGAGTTTGCCACAGATACGCAGTATTTT. Translating it yields CASTPGREFATDTQYF.

This clonotype was recorded many times. V gene TRBV7-2 combines with J gene TRBJ2-1, with no clear D. Germline V gene sequence: CDR1 SGHTA, CDR2 FQGNSA. V lost 5 bases to trimming and J lost 8 bases, with 16 bases between them. CDR3 size: 14 residues. This CDR3 is CASSPGQQRDEQFF. CDR3 DNA sequence: TGTGCCAGCAGCCCTGGGCAGCAAAGGGATGAGCAGTTCTTC.

This clonotype was found a few times. This rearrangement joins TRBV7-2 to TRBJ1-1, with TRBD1 as a possible D gene (6 bases). Germline assignment: CDR1 SGHTA and CDR2 FQGNSA. The CDR3 has 13 residues. V was trimmed by 2 bases and J by 11 bases, leaving 15 bases between them. CDR3 in DNA: TGTGCCAGCAGCTTACACAAACAGGGTTGGGCTTTCTTT. This codes for CASSLHKQGWAFF.

The chain couples TRBV5-1 to TRBJ2-3; the D is unclear. The CDR3 totals 14 residues. Germline CDR1 and CDR2: SGHRS and YFSETQ. Trimming shortened V by 0 bases and J by 0 bases, and 5 bases separated the two germline ends. In DNA form, the CDR3 reads TGCGCCAGCAGCTTGGGGGAAAGCACAGATACGCAGTATTTT. As protein: CASSLGESTDTQYF.

This rearrangement joins TRBV25-1 to TRBJ1-1; 10 nucleotides agree with TRBD1. The CDR3 runs to 14 residues. Looked up from germline, CDR1 is MGHDK and CDR2 is SYGVNS. Losses at the gene ends were 7 bases for V and 5 bases for J; bases not matched to a gene: 7. The CDR3 DNA sequence: TGTGCCAGCACCGGGACAGGGGCGGGGACTGAAGCTTTCTTT. This translates into CASTGTGAGTEAFF.

The genes are TRBV5-4 and TRBJ2-7; D possibly matches TRBD1 or TRBD2 (5 bases each). CDR3 length equals 14 residues. V was clipped by 5 bases and J by 6 bases, with 18 bases between them. Germline assignment: CDR1 SGHNT and CDR2 YYREEE (reference sequence). The CDR3, as DNA: TGTGCCAGCAGACTCTCGAGGGGAGAAGGCGAGCAGTACTTC. Amino acids: CASRLSRGEGEQYF. The entire variable domain, with the rest obtained from reference TRBV5-4 and TRBJ2-7, is as follows: ETGVTQSPTHLIKTRGQQVTLRCSSQSGHNTVSWYQQALGQGPQFIFQYYREEENGRGNFPPRFSGLQFPNYSSELNVNALELDDSALYLCASRLSRGEGEQYFGPGTRLTVT.

The chain recombines TRBV20-1 with TRBJ2-7; 9 bases fit TRBD2. From germline, CDR1 is DFQATT and CDR2 SNEGSKA (reference sequence). The CDR3 spans 16 residues. Trimming cost V 1 base and J 4 bases; bases outside gene matches: 11. DNA for the CDR3: TGCAGTGCTAGAGTTCTACTAGCGGGTGGGGGTTACGAGCAGTACTTC. Translating it yields CSARVLLAGGGYEQYF.

The V call is TRBV5-6, the J call TRBJ2-7; D not certain. The V end was cut by 1 base, the J end by 9 bases, with 11 bases between. Germline CDR1 SGHDT, CDR2 YYEEEE. This CDR3 has 12 residues. The CDR3 DNA reads as TGTGCCAGCAGCTTGACTCGAGCCACGCAGTACTTC. This codes for CASSLTRATQYF.

The table lists this clonotype with many counts. The chain links TRBV7-2 to TRBJ2-3; 7 bases are a match to TRBD2. Germline CDR1 SGHTA, CDR2 FQGNSA. The CDR3 sequence is 15 residues long. The junction had 2 bases not matched to a gene; V was cut back by 2 bases and J by 0 bases. DNA for the CDR3: TGTGCCAGCAGCTTACCGGGACTAAGCACAGATACGCAGTATTTT. Translating it yields CASSLPGLSTDTQYF.

At least ten counts were recorded for this clonotype. This chain joins TRBV7-2 and TRBJ2-3; possibly TRBD1 for D (5 bases). The CDR3 is 12 residues long. V lost 5 bases and J lost 3, with 6 bases in between. Germline CDR1 reads SGHTA; CDR2 reads FQGNSA. CDR3 amino acids: CASSPGTDTQYF. The DNA of the CDR3 is TGTGCCAGCAGCCCAGGGACAGATACGCAGTATTTT.

The chain joins TRBV12-5 to TRBJ1-2; 9 bases agree with TRBD1. The length of the CDR3 is 19 residues. V lost 0 bases to trimming and J lost 7 bases; unmatched junction nucleotides: 18. Germline V gives CDR1 LGHNT, CDR2 FRNRAP. The CDR3 region is CASGLVRAIRNRTGVGYTF. The CDR3 DNA is TGTGCTAGTGGTTTGGTACGGGCCATTCGAAACAGGACAGGGGTTGGCTACACCTTC.

This rearrangement joins TRBV27 to TRBJ2-3, with 11 nucleotides matching TRBD2. Germline trimming cut 6 bases from V and 5 bases from J; bases unmatched to any gene: 4. The germline V gene has CDR1 MNHEY and CDR2 SMNVEV (reference sequence). This CDR3 contains 14 residues. The CDR3 DNA is TGTGCCAGCAGAGACCTAGCGGGAGGAGATACGCAGTATTTT. Encoded protein: CASRDLAGGDTQYF.

This clonotype appeared a few times. J is TRBJ2-7 and V is TRBV6-2 or TRBV6-3, with 7 nucleotides matching TRBD2. V lost 4 bases and J lost 0; bases outside the gene matches: 6. The CDR3 contains 15 residues. The germline CDR1 and CDR2 sequences are MNHEY and SVGEGT. The CDR3 nucleotides are TGTGCCAGCAGTTTGGGGACTACCACCTCCTACGAGCAGTACGTC. Encoded protein: CASSLGTTTSYEQYV.

The J gene is TRBJ1-2, the V gene TRBV12-5; no reliable D call. Between the trimmed V and J ends, which lost 7 bases and 0 bases, there was a span of 15 bases. The CDR3 covers 15 residues. Germline lookup yields CDR1 LGHNT and CDR2 FRNRAP. The CDR3 sequence: CASARLDPANYGYTF. DNA of the CDR3: TGTGCTAGTGCCCGGCTGGACCCGGCTAACTATGGCTACACCTTC.

This clonotype was found a few times. The chain has TRBV28 and TRBJ1-4; D not certain. Looked up from germline, CDR1 is MDHEN and CDR2 is SYDVKM. This CDR3 has 13 residues. The V gene lost 7 bases and the J gene lost 5 bases, with 11 bases spanning the gap. The CDR3 sequence: CASTGGGNEKLFF. The DNA for the CDR3 is TGTGCCAGCACCGGTGGTGGAAATGAAAAACTGTTTTTT.

The rearrangement uses TRBV18 and TRBJ1-1, with no clear D. Germline CDR1 is KGHSH and CDR2 is LQKENI. The V end lost 6 bases, the J end lost 5 bases, and 16 bases lay between the germline ends. The CDR3 covers 14 residues. CDR3 coding DNA: TGTGCCAGCTCGGTCGACCCCCTGGGGACTGAAGCTTTCTTT. Translating it yields CASSVDPLGTEAFF.

The chain joins TRBV5-4 to TRBJ2-7, with D possibly matching TRBD1 (6 bases). Germline loops: CDR1 SGHNT, CDR2 YYREEE (reference sequence). The CDR3 is 14 residues long. CDR3 sequence (DNA): TGTGCCAGCAGCTTGGCCGGACAGATAGGGCCCAGGAACGTC. It encodes CASSLAGQIGPRNV.

V and J are TRBV6-6 and TRBJ1-2, with D maybe TRBD1 (5 bases). The V gene's germline CDR1 is MNHNY and CDR2 SVGAGI (reference sequence). V gave up 3 bases and J gave up 4 bases, with 15 bases separating them. The CDR3 loop spans 15 amino acids. For the CDR3, the DNA is TGTGCCAGCAGTTATTGGGGCAGGGAAACCTATGGCTACACCTTC. As protein: CASSYWGRETYGYTF.

This clonotype was counted only a few times. The V gene is TRBV6-1, the J gene TRBJ1-1, with no clear D. Per germline, CDR1 MNHNS and CDR2 SASEGT. The CDR3 contains 16 residues. Deletions cut 0 bases from V and 1 base from J, with 12 bases between. CDR3 protein: CASSEAPMWGNTEAFF. The CDR3 DNA sequence: TGTGCCAGCAGTGAAGCTCCGATGTGGGGGAACACTGAAGCTTTCTTT.

This chain links TRBV27 with TRBJ1-1; possible D gene TRBD1, 5 bases. The V end lost 2 bases, the J end lost 6 bases, and 10 bases lay between the germline ends. The germline gives CDR1 MNHEY, CDR2 SMNVEV (reference sequence). The CDR3 consists of 13 residues. This CDR3 is CASSLKGYSEAFF. The CDR3, as DNA: TGTGCCAGCAGTTTAAAGGGGTACTCTGAAGCTTTCTTT.

This clonotype showed up just a few times. The J gene is TRBJ2-1, the V gene TRBV10-3; 7 bases align to TRBD2. Trimming removed 0 bases from V and 2 bases from J; junction bases left unmatched: 4. This CDR3 spans 16 amino acids. CDR1 and CDR2 from the germline V gene are ENHRY and SYGVKD. CDR3 region: CAISESTSLTYNEQFF. In DNA form, the CDR3 reads TGTGCCATCAGTGAGTCGACTAGCCTTACCTACAATGAGCAGTTCTTC.

This clonotype was counted between two and nine times. The chain has TRBV24-1 and TRBJ2-1, with 12 positions matching TRBD2. CDR1 KGHDR and CDR2 SFDVKD come from the germline V gene. This CDR3 has 15 amino acids. Germline trimming cut 4 bases from V and 10 bases from J; bases unmatched to any gene: 7. The CDR3 loop is CATSDPRTSGVEQFF. The CDR3 DNA reads as TGTGCCACCAGTGACCCAAGGACTAGCGGGGTGGAGCAGTTCTTC.

This clonotype has a count of ten or more. The rearrangement uses TRBV7-2 and TRBJ2-1; the D is unclear. Germline loops: CDR1 SGHTA, CDR2 FQGNSA. Trimming removed 5 bases from V and 4 bases from J, with 12 bases in between. The CDR3 length is 14 residues. The CDR3, as DNA: TGTGCCAGCAGCCCGGAGAGTACTTACAATGAGCAGTTCTTC. Its protein product is CASSPESTYNEQFF. Combining the CDR3 with reference TRBV7-2 and TRBJ2-1 gives the whole variable domain GAGVSQSPSNKVTEKGKDVELRCDPISGHTALYWYRQSLGQGLEFLIYFQGNSAPDKSGLPSDRFSAERTGGSVSTLTIQRTQQEDSAVYLCASSPESTYNEQFFGPGTRLTVL.

The chain couples TRBV20-1 to TRBJ1-3; D remains ambiguous. The CDR3 spans 13 residues. Trimming took off 5 bases at V and 3 bases at J, with 11 bases between the two ends. Germline CDR1 is DFQATT and CDR2 is SNEGSKA (reference sequence). CDR3 DNA: TGCAGTGCTCCGCGGATAAGTGGAAACACCATATATTTT. Its translation is CSAPRISGNTIYF.

The rearrangement uses TRBV19 and TRBJ2-4; D is possibly TRBD2 (6 bases). The CDR3 consists of 15 residues. Germline V gene data show CDR1 as LNHDA and CDR2 as SQIVND (reference sequence). V lost 8 bases and J lost 1, with 15 bases in between. The DNA of the CDR3 is TGTGCCAGTGAAGATCTAGGGAGGGCCAAAAACATTCAGTACTTC. As protein: CASEDLGRAKNIQYF.

The chain has TRBV28 and TRBJ2-7; no clear D gene. Trimming cost V 1 base and J 4 bases, with 11 bases left between them. The CDR3 runs 14 residues. Germline assignment: CDR1 MDHEN and CDR2 SYDVKM. The CDR3 sequence: CASSLSTPPYEQYF. In DNA form, the CDR3 reads TGTGCCAGCAGTTTATCCACGCCGCCTTACGAGCAGTACTTC.

The rearrangement links TRBV6-6 to TRBJ2-1; 8 bases line up with TRBD2. CDR1 MNHNY and CDR2 SVGAGI come from the germline V gene (reference sequence). V shed 8 bases and J 10 bases; nucleotides not matched to a gene: 16. This CDR3 has 15 amino acids. This CDR3 is CASGLGTSRQDEQFF. As DNA, the CDR3 is TGTGCCAGCGGTTTAGGGACTAGTCGCCAGGACGAGCAGTTCTTC.

This clonotype was counted at least ten times. The chain links TRBV19 to TRBJ1-1; TRBD1 aligns across 8 bases. CDR3 length equals 14 residues. In germline, CDR1 is LNHDA, CDR2 SQIVND (reference sequence). J was trimmed by 0 bases and V by 5 bases; bases with no gene match: 2. CDR3 protein: CASSLGQVNTEAFF. CDR3 coding DNA: TGTGCCAGTAGTTTGGGACAGGTGAACACTGAAGCTTTCTTT.